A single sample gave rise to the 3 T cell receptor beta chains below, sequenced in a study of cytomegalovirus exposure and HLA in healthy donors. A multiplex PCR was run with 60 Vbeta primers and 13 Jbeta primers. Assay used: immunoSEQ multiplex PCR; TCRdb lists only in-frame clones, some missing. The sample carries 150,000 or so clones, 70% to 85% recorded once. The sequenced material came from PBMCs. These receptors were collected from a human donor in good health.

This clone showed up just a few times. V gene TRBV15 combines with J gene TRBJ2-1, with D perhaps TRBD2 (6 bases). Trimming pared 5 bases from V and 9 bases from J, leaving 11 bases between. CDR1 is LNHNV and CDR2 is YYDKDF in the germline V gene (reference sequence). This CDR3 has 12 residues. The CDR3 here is CATSGSSAEQFF. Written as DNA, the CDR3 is TGTGCCACCAGCGGGTCTAGCGCTGAGCAGTTCTTC. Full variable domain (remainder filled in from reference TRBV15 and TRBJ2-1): DAMVIQNPRYQVTQFGKPVTLSCSQTLNHNVMYWYQQKSSQAPKLLFHYYDKDFNNEADTPDNFQSRRPNTSFCFLDIRSPGLGDTAMYLCATSGSSAEQFFGPGTRLTVL.

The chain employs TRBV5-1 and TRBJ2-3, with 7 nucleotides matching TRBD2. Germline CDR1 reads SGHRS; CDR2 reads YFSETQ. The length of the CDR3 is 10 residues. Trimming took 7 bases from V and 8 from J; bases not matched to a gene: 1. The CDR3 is CASGGGTQYF. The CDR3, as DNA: TGCGCCAGCGGCGGGGGTACGCAGTATTTT.

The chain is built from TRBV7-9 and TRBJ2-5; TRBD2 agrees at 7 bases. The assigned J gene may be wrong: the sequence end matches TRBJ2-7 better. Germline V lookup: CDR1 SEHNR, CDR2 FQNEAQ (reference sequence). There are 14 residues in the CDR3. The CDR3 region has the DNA TGTGCCAGCAGCCCATCGGGGGGTGGCTACGAGCAGTACTTC. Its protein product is CASSPSGGGYEQYF.